This T cell receptor (beta chain) was obtained from a study of T cell changes during pregnancy in multiple sclerosis. The length of the CDR3 is 15 residues. Germline V gene data show CDR1 as SGHRS and CDR2 as YFSETQ. V dropped 1 base and J dropped 6; count of bases not matched to a gene: 6. Only in-frame clones appear in the TCRdb table, and some are missing; sequencing was by immunoSEQ multiplex PCR. Here the sample spans 45,000 to 50,000 clones, about 90% being singletons. This chain uses TRBV5-1 with TRBJ1-5, with 8 bases that match TRBD1. Sequencing used CD4+ T cells from peripheral blood mononuclear cells, obtained in the second trimester of pregnancy. The clonotype originates from a female donor in good health, enrolled as a control in a pregnancy study. In DNA form, the CDR3 reads TGCGCCAGCAGCTTGTTTCCAGGGGGCGCTCAGCCCCAGCATTTT. Translation: CASSLFPGGAQPQHF.